Each of the 3 T cell receptor beta chains below was sequenced from the same sample in a study of PD-L1 blockade in urothelial cancer. As for time point: pretreatment peripheral blood. TCRdb's table, derived via immunoSEQ multiplex PCR, lists solely in-frame clones and lacks some. The sample has approximately 48,000 clones; 60% to 85% are singletons. The sample consisted of PBMCs, taken around atezolizumab (anti-PD-L1) treatment. Receptors were obtained from a man in his 70s with urothelial cancer.

The chain is built from TRBV7-8 and TRBJ2-5, with D maybe TRBD2 (6 bases). CDR1 is SGHVS and CDR2 is FQNEAQ in the germline V gene. The CDR3 totals 15 residues. V gave up 0 bases and J gave up 4 bases, with 12 bases separating them. Here the CDR3 reads CASSLAGRMRETQYF. The CDR3 DNA sequence: TGTGCCAGCAGCTTAGCGGGGAGGATGAGAGAGACCCAGTACTTC.

This clone was recorded once. The CDR3, as DNA: TGTGCCAGCAGTGCCAGACAGGGAGCGAGCACCGGGGAGCTGTTTTTT. Translated, it gives CASSARQGASTGELFF. V gene TRBV27 combines with J gene TRBJ2-2; 7 positions agree with TRBD1. Germline CDR1 reads MNHEY; CDR2 reads SMNVEV (reference sequence). The CDR3 totals 16 residues. V lost 5 bases to trimming and J lost 4 bases; unmatched junction nucleotides: 10.

The chain combines TRBV19 with TRBJ2-1; 8 bases line up with TRBD2. The CDR3 loop spans 17 amino acids. Germline V gene data show CDR1 as LNHDA and CDR2 as SQIVND (reference sequence). With 7 bases clipped from V and 0 bases from J, the junction kept 11 bases outside the gene matches. CDR3 bases: TGTGCCAGTACAGATAGCGGGGCTTTCAGCTCCTACAATGAGCAGTTCTTC. It yields the protein CASTDSGAFSSYNEQFF.